This note documents a single T cell receptor beta chain sequence. A junction boundary mismatches the germline segment, possibly from a read error. The sample belongs to a study of spatial heterogeneity in lung cancer. The CDR3 is 16 amino acids. CDR1 and CDR2 from the germline V gene are SGHDN and FVKESK. TCRdb re-called the 5' RACE reads with MiXCR, one entry per CDR3 protein. The data contain several thousand distinct CDR3 sequences, 35% to 45% of them singletons. Regarding time point: sample taken at primary tumor resection. Tumor, nontumor lung or frozen PBMC supplied whole RNA that was sequenced unsorted. Donors were around 70 untreated early-stage non-small cell lung cancer patients.

The TCR originated in a male donor with early-stage non-small cell lung cancer. The sequencing used PBMCs, collected at surgery. The V call is TRBV14, the J call TRBJ2-2, with 13 bases that match TRBD2. CDR3 residues: CASSQGLAGIGGELFF. CDR3 coding DNA: TGCGCCAGCAGCCAGGGACTAGCGGGAATCGGCGGGGAGCTGTTTTTT. The whole variable domain, remainder taken from reference TRBV14 and TRBJ2-2, is EAGVTQFPSHSVIEKGQTVTLRCDPISGHDNLYWYRRVMGKEIKFLLHFVKESKQDESGMPNNRFLAERTGGTYSTLKVQPAELEDSGVYFCASSQGLAGIGGELFFGEGSRLTVL.